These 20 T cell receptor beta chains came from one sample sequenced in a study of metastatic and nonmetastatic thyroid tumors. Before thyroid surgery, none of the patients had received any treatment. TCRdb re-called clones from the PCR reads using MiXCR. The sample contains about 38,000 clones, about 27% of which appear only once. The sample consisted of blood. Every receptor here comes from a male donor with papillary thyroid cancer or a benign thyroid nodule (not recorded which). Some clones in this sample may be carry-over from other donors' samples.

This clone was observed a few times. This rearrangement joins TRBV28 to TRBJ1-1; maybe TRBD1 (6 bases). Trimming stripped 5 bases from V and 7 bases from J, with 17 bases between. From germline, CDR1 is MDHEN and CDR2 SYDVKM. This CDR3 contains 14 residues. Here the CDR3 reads CASSIPTGVSEAFF. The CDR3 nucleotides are TGTGCCAGCAGTATACCGACAGGAGTAAGTGAAGCTTTCTTT.

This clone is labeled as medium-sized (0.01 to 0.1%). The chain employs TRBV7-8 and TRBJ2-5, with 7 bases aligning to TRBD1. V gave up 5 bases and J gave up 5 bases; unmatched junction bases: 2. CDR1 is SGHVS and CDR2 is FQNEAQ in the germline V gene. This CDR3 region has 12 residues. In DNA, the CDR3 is TGTGCCAGCAGCACAGGGGTTGAGACCCAGTACTTC. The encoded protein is CASSTGVETQYF.

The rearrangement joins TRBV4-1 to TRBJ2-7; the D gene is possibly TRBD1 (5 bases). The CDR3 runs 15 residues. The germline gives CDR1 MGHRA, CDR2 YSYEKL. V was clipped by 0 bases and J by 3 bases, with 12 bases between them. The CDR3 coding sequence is TGCGCCAGCAGCCAAGATAACGTGGGGCACTACGAGCAGTACTTC. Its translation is CASSQDNVGHYEQYF.

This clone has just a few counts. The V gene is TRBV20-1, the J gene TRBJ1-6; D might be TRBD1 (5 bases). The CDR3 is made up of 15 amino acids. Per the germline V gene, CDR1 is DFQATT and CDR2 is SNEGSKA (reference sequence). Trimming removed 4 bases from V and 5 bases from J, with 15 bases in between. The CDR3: CSANPGTVDNSPLHF. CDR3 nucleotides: TGCAGTGCTAATCCTGGGACCGTGGATAATTCACCCCTCCACTTT.

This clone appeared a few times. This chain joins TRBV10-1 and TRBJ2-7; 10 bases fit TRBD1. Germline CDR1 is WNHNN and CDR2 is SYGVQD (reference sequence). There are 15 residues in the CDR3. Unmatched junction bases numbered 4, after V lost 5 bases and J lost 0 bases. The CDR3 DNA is TGCGCCAGCAGTTCCGGGACAGGGGCCTCCTACGAGCAGTACTTC. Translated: CASSSGTGASYEQYF.

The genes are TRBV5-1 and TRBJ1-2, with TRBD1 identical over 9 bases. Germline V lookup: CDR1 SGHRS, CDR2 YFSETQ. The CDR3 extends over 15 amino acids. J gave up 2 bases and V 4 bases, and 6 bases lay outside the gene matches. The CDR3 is CASSGGQGGNYGYTF. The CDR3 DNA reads TGCGCCAGCAGCGGGGGACAGGGAGGGAACTATGGCTACACCTTC. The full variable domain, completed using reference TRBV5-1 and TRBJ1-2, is KAGVTQTPRYLIKTRGQQVTLSCSPISGHRSVSWYQQTPGQGLQFLFEYFSETQRNKGNFPGRFSGRQFSNSRSEMNVSTLELGDSALYLCASSGGQGGNYGYTFGSGTRLTVV.

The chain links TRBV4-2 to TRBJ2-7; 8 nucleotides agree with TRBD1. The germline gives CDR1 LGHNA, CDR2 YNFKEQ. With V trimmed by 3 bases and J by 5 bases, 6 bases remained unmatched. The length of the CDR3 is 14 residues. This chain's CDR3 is CASSHPDRGDEQYF. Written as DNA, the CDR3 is TGTGCCAGCAGCCACCCCGACAGGGGCGACGAGCAGTACTTC.

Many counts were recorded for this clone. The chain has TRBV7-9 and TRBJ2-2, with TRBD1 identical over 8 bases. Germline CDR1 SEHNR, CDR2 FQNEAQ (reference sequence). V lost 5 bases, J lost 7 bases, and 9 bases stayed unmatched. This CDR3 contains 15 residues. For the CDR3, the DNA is TGTGCCAGCAGCAAGCGACAGGGGTCCGGCGGGGAGCTGTTTTTT. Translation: CASSKRQGSGGELFF.

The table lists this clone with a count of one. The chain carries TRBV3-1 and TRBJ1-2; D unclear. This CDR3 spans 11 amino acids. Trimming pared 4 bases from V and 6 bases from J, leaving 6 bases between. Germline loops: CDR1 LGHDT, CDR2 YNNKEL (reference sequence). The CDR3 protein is CASSRRDGYTF. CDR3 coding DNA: TGTGCCAGCAGCCGAAGAGATGGCTACACCTTC.

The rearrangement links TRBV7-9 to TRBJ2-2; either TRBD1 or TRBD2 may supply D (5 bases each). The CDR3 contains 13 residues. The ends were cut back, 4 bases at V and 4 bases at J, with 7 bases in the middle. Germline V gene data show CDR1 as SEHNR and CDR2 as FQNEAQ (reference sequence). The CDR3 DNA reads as TGTGCCAGCAGCTGGGGGTCCACCGGGGAGCTGTTTTTT. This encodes CASSWGSTGELFF.

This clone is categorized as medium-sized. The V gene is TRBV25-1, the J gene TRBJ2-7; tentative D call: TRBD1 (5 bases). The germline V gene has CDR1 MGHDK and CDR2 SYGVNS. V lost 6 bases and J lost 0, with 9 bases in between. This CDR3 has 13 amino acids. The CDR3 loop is CASSRRDSYEQYF. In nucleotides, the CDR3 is TGTGCCAGCAGCCGCAGGGACTCCTACGAGCAGTACTTC.

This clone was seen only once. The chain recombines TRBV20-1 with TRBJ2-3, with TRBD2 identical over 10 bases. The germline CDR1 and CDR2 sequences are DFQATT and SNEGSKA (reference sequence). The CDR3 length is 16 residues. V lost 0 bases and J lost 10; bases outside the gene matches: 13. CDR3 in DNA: TGCAGTGCTAGAGACTCAAAACGGCTAGCGGGAGCTCCGCAGTATTTT. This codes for CSARDSKRLAGAPQYF.

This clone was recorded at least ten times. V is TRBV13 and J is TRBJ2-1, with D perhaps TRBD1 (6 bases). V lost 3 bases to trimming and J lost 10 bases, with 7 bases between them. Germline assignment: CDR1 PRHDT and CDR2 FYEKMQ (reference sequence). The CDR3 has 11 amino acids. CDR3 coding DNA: TGTGCCAGCAGCTTTAGGGGGGAGCAGTTCTTC. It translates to CASSFRGEQFF.

The CDR3 region is CAISSTSTGPYGYTF. The CDR3 DNA sequence: TGTGCCATTAGCTCTACCTCGACAGGCCCCTATGGCTACACCTTC. The chain recombines TRBV7-9 with TRBJ1-2; a possible D gene is TRBD1 (6 bases). The V gene lost 10 bases and the J gene lost 4 bases, with 22 bases spanning the gap. CDR3 length equals 15 residues. The germline V gene encodes CDR1 SEHNR and CDR2 FQNEAQ (reference sequence).

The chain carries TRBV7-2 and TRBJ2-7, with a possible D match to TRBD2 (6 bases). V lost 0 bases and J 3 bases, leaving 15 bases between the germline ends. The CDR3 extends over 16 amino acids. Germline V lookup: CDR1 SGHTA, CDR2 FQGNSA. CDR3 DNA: TGTGCCAGCAGCTTAGCCCATTCGCAGGGACTCTACGAGCAGTACTTC. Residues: CASSLAHSQGLYEQYF.

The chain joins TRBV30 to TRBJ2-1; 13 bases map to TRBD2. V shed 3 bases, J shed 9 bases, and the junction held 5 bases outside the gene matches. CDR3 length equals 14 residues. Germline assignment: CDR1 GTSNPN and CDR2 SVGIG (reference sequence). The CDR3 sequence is CAWRLAGGPGEQFF. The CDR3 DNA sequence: TGTGCCTGGAGACTAGCGGGAGGGCCAGGTGAGCAGTTCTTC.

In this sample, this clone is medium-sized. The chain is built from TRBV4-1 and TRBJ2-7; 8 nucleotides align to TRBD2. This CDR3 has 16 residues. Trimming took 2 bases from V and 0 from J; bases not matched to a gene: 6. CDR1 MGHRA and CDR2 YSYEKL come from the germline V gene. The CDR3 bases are TGCGCCAGCAGCCAAATTAGCGGGGCCAGCTCCTACGAGCAGTACTTC. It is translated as CASSQISGASSYEQYF.

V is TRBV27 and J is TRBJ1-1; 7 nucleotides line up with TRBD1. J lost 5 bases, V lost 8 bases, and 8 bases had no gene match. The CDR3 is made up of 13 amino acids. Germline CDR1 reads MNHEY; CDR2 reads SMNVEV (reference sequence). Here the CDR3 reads CASGNRGLTEAFF. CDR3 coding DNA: TGTGCCAGCGGGAACAGGGGTTTGACTGAAGCTTTCTTT.

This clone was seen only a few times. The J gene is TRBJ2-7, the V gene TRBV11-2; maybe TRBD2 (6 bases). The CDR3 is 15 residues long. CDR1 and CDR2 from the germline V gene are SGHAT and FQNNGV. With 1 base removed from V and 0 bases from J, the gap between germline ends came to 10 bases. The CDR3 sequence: CASSLAGSGSYEQYF. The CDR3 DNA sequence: TGTGCCAGCAGCTTAGCCGGTAGCGGCTCCTACGAGCAGTACTTC.

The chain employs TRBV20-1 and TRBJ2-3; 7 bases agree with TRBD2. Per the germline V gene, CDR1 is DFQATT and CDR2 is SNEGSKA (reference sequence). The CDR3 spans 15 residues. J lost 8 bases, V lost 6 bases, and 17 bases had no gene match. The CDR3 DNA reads TGCAGTGCCCCCCTAAAGCGGGGTGGTGGTGGTACGCAGTATTTT. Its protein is CSAPLKRGGGGTQYF.